The count of the clone carrying this T cell receptor beta chain is one. The protocol was immunoSEQ multiplex PCR, while the TCRdb copy is restricted to in-frame clones and leaves out a portion. The table shows approximately 300,000 clones, with 90% occurring only once. Trimming took off 6 bases at V and 1 base at J, with 13 bases between the two ends. CDR3 length: 15 residues. Germline V lookup: CDR1 SNHLY, CDR2 FYNNEI. This specimen belongs to a study of blood T cell repertoires in COVID-19. This TCR came from a woman aged 25 to 45 with COVID-19, enrolled during active disease. Sequenced input: peripheral blood. The V and J genes are TRBV2 and TRBJ1-3; tentative D call: TRBD1 (6 bases). CDR3 nucleotide sequence: TGTGCCAGCAGCCTAACACAGGGTTCTGGAAACACCATATATTTT. Protein: CASSLTQGSGNTIYF.